The present T cell receptor (beta chain) was sequenced within a study of T cell changes during pregnancy in multiple sclerosis. This clone was detected a few times. Trimming took 0 bases from V and 2 from J; bases not matched to a gene: 2. Germline V gene lookup returns CDR1 SGHRS and CDR2 YFSETQ. This CDR3 has 16 amino acids. The table came from immunoSEQ multiplex PCR; TCRdb's copy has only in-frame clones and leaves some out. The table includes fewer than 85,000 clones, 85% to 95% detected once. This receptor was taken from a female donor with multiple sclerosis, enrolled in a pregnancy study. The input for sequencing was peripheral blood, taken before pregnancy. The chain is built from TRBV5-1 and TRBJ2-2; 9 bases are shared with TRBD1. CDR3 coding DNA: TGCGCCAGCAGCTTGGGGGACAGGGTAAACACCGGGGAGCTGTTTTTT. Translated: CASSLGDRVNTGELFF.